Listed here are 23 T cell receptor beta chains from one sample, sequenced in a study of T cell responses to AZD1222 COVID-19 vaccine. Some clones are missing from TCRdb's copy, which holds only in-frame ones; the method was immunoSEQ multiplex PCR. The sample holds about 140,000 clones; 80% to 95% are singletons and the top ten take 3.6%. The sample in question was peripheral blood, obtained 28 days after the second AZD1222 dose. The receptors were sampled from an adult who received the AZD1222 COVID-19 vaccine.

The CDR3 region has the DNA TGTGCCAGCAGTTACGGACGGAGTCAGCCCCAGCATTTT. Its protein product is CASSYGRSQPQHF. The rearrangement uses TRBV6-6 and TRBJ1-5, with no clear D. The V and J ends lost 2 bases and 6 bases respectively, with 8 bases between them. The length of the CDR3 is 13 residues. Germline V CDR1 and CDR2: MNHNY, SVGAGI (reference sequence).

This chain connects TRBV6-5 to TRBJ1-2; no definite D call. CDR3 length: 11 residues. With 10 bases removed from V and 6 bases from J, the gap between germline ends came to 12 bases. From germline, CDR1 is MNHEY and CDR2 SVGAGI. Here the CDR3 DNA reads TGTGCCACCGGAGGGAAAGATGGCTACACCTTC. Translation: CATGGKDGYTF.

The V and J genes are TRBV3-1 (or the pseudogene TRBV3-2) and TRBJ1-2, with 11 nucleotides matching TRBD1. Trimming took 4 bases from V and 4 from J; bases not matched to a gene: 5. Germline loops: CDR1 LGHDT, CDR2 YNNKEL (reference sequence). The CDR3 is 15 amino acids. CDR3 region: CASSRRDRGSYGYTF. CDR3 DNA sequence: TGTGCCAGCAGCCGTCGGGACAGGGGGTCCTATGGCTACACCTTC.

The chain has TRBV15 and TRBJ2-5, with 8 nucleotides matching TRBD2. The CDR3 length is 15 residues. CDR1 and CDR2 from the germline V gene are LNHNV and YYDKDF (reference sequence). J was trimmed by 5 bases and V by 4 bases; bases with no gene match: 9. CDR3 residues: CATSNRLARVETQYF. The CDR3 DNA reads as TGTGCCACCAGCAACAGACTAGCGCGGGTTGAGACCCAGTACTTC.

The V and J genes are TRBV7-9 and TRBJ2-3, with 16 positions matching TRBD2. This CDR3 region has 17 residues. CDR1 SEHNR and CDR2 FQNEAQ come from the germline V gene (reference sequence). The V segment lost 3 bases and the J segment 5 bases; nucleotides outside the gene matches: 5. The CDR3 protein is CASSFPGLAGGRDTQYF. CDR3 coding DNA: TGTGCCAGCAGCTTCCCGGGACTAGCGGGAGGGAGAGATACGCAGTATTTT.

The CDR3 loop reads CASRVGGRSPLHF. The CDR3 DNA reads TGCGCCAGCAGAGTCGGGGGGCGATCACCCCTCCACTTT. The gene calls are TRBV5-1 and TRBJ1-6; D perhaps matches TRBD1 (6 bases). CDR1 is SGHRS and CDR2 is YFSETQ in the germline V gene. The ends were cut back, 5 bases at V and 10 bases at J, with 13 bases in the middle. This CDR3 contains 13 residues. Complete variable domain (other parts from reference TRBV5-1 and TRBJ1-6): KAGVTQTPRYLIKTRGQQVTLSCSPISGHRSVSWYQQTPGQGLQFLFEYFSETQRNKGNFPGRFSGRQFSNSRSEMNVSTLELGDSALYLCASRVGGRSPLHFGNGTRLTVT.

In this sample, this clone turned up once. V is TRBV4-2 and J is TRBJ1-2; 12 nucleotides match TRBD1. This CDR3 comprises 17 residues. Germline CDR1 LGHNA, CDR2 YNFKEQ. V shed 4 bases, J shed 4 bases, and the junction held 10 bases outside the gene matches. In nucleotides, the CDR3 is TGTGCCAGCAGCCCCGGGACAGGGGGCGGATGGGTCTATGGCTACACCTTC. Amino acids: CASSPGTGGGWVYGYTF.

This sequence joins TRBV30 and TRBJ1-2; D possibly corresponds to TRBD1 (6 bases). Germline lookup yields CDR1 GTSNPN and CDR2 SVGIG (reference sequence). The V end lost 0 bases, the J end lost 3 bases, and 17 bases lay between the germline ends. The CDR3 has 16 residues. CDR3 nucleotides: TGTGCCTGGAGTGTCCTAGGGGGGTTTACGCACTATGGCTACACCTTC. Protein sequence: CAWSVLGGFTHYGYTF. The whole variable domain, remainder taken from reference TRBV30 and TRBJ1-2, is SQTIHQWPATLVQPVGSPLSLECTVEGTSNPNLYWYRQAAGRGLQLLFYSVGIGQISSEVPQNLSASRPQDRQFILSSKKLLLSDSGFYLCAWSVLGGFTHYGYTFGSGTRLTVV.

This clone occurred once. This rearrangement joins TRBV7-8 to TRBJ2-7; D possibly corresponds to TRBD2 (5 bases). The CDR3 consists of 16 residues. Trimming shortened V by 2 bases and J by 1 base, and 15 bases separated the two germline ends. Per germline, CDR1 SGHVS and CDR2 FQNEAQ. CDR3 region: CASSLREIKVSYEQYF. CDR3 coding DNA: TGTGCCAGCAGCTTAAGGGAGATTAAGGTGTCCTACGAGCAGTACTTC.

V usage is TRBV28 and J usage is TRBJ2-5, with unresolved D. The V end lost 3 bases, the J end lost 5 bases, and 13 bases lay between the germline ends. Germline V lookup: CDR1 MDHEN, CDR2 SYDVKM. This CDR3 has 14 amino acids. As DNA, the CDR3 is TGTGCCAGCAGTTTTTGGCAGCCGCCCGAGACCCAGTACTTC. Translation: CASSFWQPPETQYF.

The chain couples TRBV30 to TRBJ1-1, with D perhaps matching TRBD1 (6 bases). The CDR3 is 13 residues long. V was pared by 3 bases and J by 5 bases, with 13 bases between. The V gene's germline CDR1 is GTSNPN and CDR2 SVGIG (reference sequence). CDR3 nucleotides: TGTGCCTGGAGCAAAAACAGGGAAACTGAAGCTTTCTTT. Its protein is CAWSKNRETEAFF.

A remark on this clone: This sample also contains other DNA sequences that code for the same CDR3. J is TRBJ1-2 and V is TRBV12-3 or TRBV12-4; TRBD1 aligns across 9 bases. V lost 6 bases and J lost 4; bases outside the gene matches: 3. This CDR3 has 13 amino acids. The CDR3 nucleotides read TGTGCCAGCAGCCTGGACAGGGGCTATGGCTACACCTTC. Translation gives CASSLDRGYGYTF.

The V and J genes are TRBV5-1 and TRBJ1-1; 8 nucleotides match TRBD1. Trimming at V came to 4 bases and at J to 9 bases, leaving 8 bases not matched to a gene. This CDR3 is built from 13 residues. Germline V gene data show CDR1 as SGHRS and CDR2 as YFSETQ. This CDR3 is CASSPGQGVKAFF. As DNA, the CDR3 is TGCGCCAGCAGCCCCGGACAGGGAGTCAAAGCTTTCTTT. Variable domain in full (rest from reference TRBV5-1 and TRBJ1-1): KAGVTQTPRYLIKTRGQQVTLSCSPISGHRSVSWYQQTPGQGLQFLFEYFSETQRNKGNFPGRFSGRQFSNSRSEMNVSTLELGDSALYLCASSPGQGVKAFFGQGTRLTVV.

This chain joins TRBV18 and TRBJ2-7; no clear D gene. Germline loops: CDR1 KGHSH, CDR2 LQKENI. V was cut by 0 bases and J by 3 bases, with 9 bases left in between. The CDR3 covers 14 residues. The CDR3 DNA reads TGTGCCAGCTCACCACCAGGCATTCTCTACGAGCAGTACTTC. Its translation is CASSPPGILYEQYF.

V and J are TRBV15 and TRBJ1-2, with a tentative D call TRBD1 (6 bases). The CDR3 contains 15 residues. Trimming stripped 5 bases from V and 4 bases from J, with 17 bases between. In germline, CDR1 is LNHNV, CDR2 YYDKDF (reference sequence). For the CDR3, the DNA is TGTGCCACCAGCCAATCCGAGGGGGGACTCTATGGCTACACCTTC. Protein sequence: CATSQSEGGLYGYTF.

The chain carries TRBV2 and TRBJ1-2; D is perhaps TRBD1 (5 bases). Trimming removed 5 bases from V and 2 bases from J, with 12 bases in between. In germline, CDR1 is SNHLY, CDR2 FYNNEI. The CDR3 has 14 residues. The CDR3 reads CASSTWGGNYGYTF. CDR3 DNA: TGTGCCAGCAGTACTTGGGGGGGGAACTATGGCTACACCTTC.

This chain connects TRBV5-4 to TRBJ1-1, with D unclear. Germline loops: CDR1 SGHNT, CDR2 YYREEE (reference sequence). This CDR3 region has 14 residues. Trimming cost V 4 bases and J 1 base, with 11 bases left between them. CDR3 nucleotide sequence: TGTGCCAGCAGCCCTACACGGGCGAACACTGAAGCTTTCTTT. It translates to CASSPTRANTEAFF.

J is TRBJ1-2 and V is TRBV9; no clear D gene. This CDR3 is 14 amino acids long. Per the germline V gene, CDR1 is SGDLS and CDR2 is YYNGEE. Trimming pared 0 bases from V and 8 bases from J, leaving 14 bases between. This CDR3 reads CASSVDGVAGGYTF. CDR3 in DNA: TGTGCCAGCAGCGTAGACGGGGTGGCAGGAGGCTACACCTTC.

The chain is built from TRBV7-9 and TRBJ2-1; 14 bases agree with TRBD2. The J segment lost 4 bases and the V segment lost 7 bases, leaving 12 bases of the junction unmatched. The V gene's germline CDR1 is SEHNR and CDR2 FQNEAQ (reference sequence). This CDR3 comprises 18 residues. The CDR3 protein is CASIPGLAGVSEYNEQFF. Written as DNA, the CDR3 is TGTGCCAGCATACCGGGACTAGCGGGAGTCTCGGAATACAATGAGCAGTTCTTC.

This sequence joins TRBV27 and TRBJ1-5, with D perhaps matching TRBD1 (5 bases). The CDR3 has 15 residues. The V end lost 4 bases, the J end lost 0 bases, and 10 bases lay between the germline ends. From germline, CDR1 is MNHEY and CDR2 SMNVEV (reference sequence). The CDR3 DNA is TGTGCCAGCAGTTGGGACCGAAATAGCAATCAGCCCCAGCATTTT. Translation: CASSWDRNSNQPQHF.

CDR3 nucleotides: TGTGCCAGCAGTCCAGCCCTACTGGGAGGAAACACCATATATTTT. Translated: CASSPALLGGNTIYF. The chain joins TRBV2 to TRBJ1-3; D uncertain. The V end was cut by 5 bases, the J end by 4 bases, with 15 bases between. CDR3 length equals 15 residues. Germline loops: CDR1 SNHLY, CDR2 FYNNEI.

The chain couples TRBV12-3 or TRBV12-4 to TRBJ1-4; a possible D gene is TRBD1 (6 bases). CDR3 length: 12 residues. With 6 bases removed from V and 8 bases from J, the gap between germline ends came to 10 bases. For the CDR3, the DNA is TGTGCCAGCAGACCAGGGGAGGAAAAACTGTTTTTT. Translated, it gives CASRPGEEKLFF.

The V call is TRBV3-1 (or the pseudogene TRBV3-2), the J call TRBJ1-2; D unresolved. V was clipped by 1 base and J by 3 bases, with 12 bases between them. The CDR3 is 15 amino acids. CDR1 LGHDT and CDR2 YNNKEL come from the germline V gene (reference sequence). The CDR3 spells CASSQGARLYYGYTF. The CDR3 region has the DNA TGTGCCAGCAGCCAAGGGGCCAGGCTCTACTATGGCTACACCTTC.